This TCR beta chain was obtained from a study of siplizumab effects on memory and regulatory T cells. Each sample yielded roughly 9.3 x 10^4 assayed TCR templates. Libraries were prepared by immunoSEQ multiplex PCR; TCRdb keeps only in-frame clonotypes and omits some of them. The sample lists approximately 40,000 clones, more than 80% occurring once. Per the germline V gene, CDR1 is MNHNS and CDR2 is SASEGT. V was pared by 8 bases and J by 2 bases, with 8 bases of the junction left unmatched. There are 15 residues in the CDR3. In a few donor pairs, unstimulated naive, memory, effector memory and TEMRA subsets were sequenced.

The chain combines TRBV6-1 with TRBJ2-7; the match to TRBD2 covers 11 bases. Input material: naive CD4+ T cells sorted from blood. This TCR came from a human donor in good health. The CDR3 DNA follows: TGTGCCAGCTTTCCCCTAGCGGGGGGAACCTACGAGCAGTACTTC. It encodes CASFPLAGGTYEQYF.